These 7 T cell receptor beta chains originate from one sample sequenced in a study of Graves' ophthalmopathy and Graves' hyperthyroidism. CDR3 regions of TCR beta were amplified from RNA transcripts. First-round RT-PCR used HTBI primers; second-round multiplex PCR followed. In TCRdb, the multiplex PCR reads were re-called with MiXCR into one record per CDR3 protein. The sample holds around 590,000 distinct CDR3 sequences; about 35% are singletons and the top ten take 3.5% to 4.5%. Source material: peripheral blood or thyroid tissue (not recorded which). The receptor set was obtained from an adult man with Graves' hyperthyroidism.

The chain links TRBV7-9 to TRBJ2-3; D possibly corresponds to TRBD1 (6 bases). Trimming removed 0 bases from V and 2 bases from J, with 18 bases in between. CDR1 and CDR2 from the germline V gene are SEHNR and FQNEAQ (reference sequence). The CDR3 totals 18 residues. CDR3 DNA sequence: TGTGCCAGCAGCTTAGCTCAGGTTCCAGGGGCCTTCACAGATACGCAGTATTTT. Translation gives CASSLAQVPGAFTDTQYF.

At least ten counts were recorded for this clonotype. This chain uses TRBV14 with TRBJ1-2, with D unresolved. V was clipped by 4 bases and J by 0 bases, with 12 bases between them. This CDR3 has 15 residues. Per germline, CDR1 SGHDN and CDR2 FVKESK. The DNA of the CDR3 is TGTGCCAGCAGCCCCTTGTCTAGGTCTAACTATGGCTACACCTTC. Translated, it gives CASSPLSRSNYGYTF.

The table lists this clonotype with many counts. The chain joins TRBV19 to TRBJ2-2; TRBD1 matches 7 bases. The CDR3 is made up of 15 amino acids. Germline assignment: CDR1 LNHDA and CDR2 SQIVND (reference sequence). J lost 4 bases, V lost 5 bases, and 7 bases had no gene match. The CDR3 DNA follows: TGTGCCAGTAGTCCCGCCGGGACAGTCACCGGGGAGCTGTTTTTT. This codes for CASSPAGTVTGELFF.

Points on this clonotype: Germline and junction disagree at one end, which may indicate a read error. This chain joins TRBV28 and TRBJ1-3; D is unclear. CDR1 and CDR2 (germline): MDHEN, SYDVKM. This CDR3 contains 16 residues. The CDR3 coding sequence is TGTGCTAGCAGTTTATATGCAGGTCGCTCTGGAGACACCATATATTTT. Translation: CASSLYAGRSGDTIYF. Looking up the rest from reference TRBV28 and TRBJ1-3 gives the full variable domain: DVKVTQSSRYLVKRTGEKVFLECVQDMDHENMFWYRQDPGLGLRLIYFSYDVKMKEKGDIPEGYSVSREKKERFSLILESASTNQTSMYLCASSLYAGRSGDTIYFGEGSWLTVV.

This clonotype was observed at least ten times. The CDR3 coding sequence is TGTGCCAGCAGTAGGGAAGACAATCAGCCCCAGCATTTT. The encoded protein is CASSREDNQPQHF. The chain combines TRBV2 with TRBJ1-5; D is ambiguous. This CDR3 has 13 amino acids. The V gene lost 5 bases and the J gene lost 3 bases, with 8 bases spanning the gap. Germline V gene sequence: CDR1 SNHLY, CDR2 FYNNEI. The whole variable domain, filled in from reference TRBV2 and TRBJ1-5, reads EPEVTQTPSHQVTQMGQEVILRCVPISNHLYFYWYRQILGQKVEFLVSFYNNEISEKSEIFDDQFSVERPDGSNFTLKIRSTKLEDSAMYFCASSREDNQPQHFGDGTRLSIL.

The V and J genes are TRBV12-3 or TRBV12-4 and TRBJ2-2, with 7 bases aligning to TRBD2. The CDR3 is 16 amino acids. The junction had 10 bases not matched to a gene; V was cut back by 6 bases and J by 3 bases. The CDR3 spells CASSRRLAKDTGELFF. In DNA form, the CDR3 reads TGTGCCAGCAGCCGCAGACTAGCTAAGGACACCGGGGAGCTGTTTTTT.

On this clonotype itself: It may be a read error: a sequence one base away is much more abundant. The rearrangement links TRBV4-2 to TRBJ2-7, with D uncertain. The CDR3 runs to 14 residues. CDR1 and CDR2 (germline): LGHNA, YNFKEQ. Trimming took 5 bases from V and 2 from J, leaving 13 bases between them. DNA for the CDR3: TGTGCCAGCAGCTCCTGGGGTACCCCCTACGAGCAGTACTTC. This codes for CASSSWGTPYEQYF.